The 14 T cell receptor beta chains below all came from one sample that was sequenced in a study of shared clonotypes between healthy human individuals. Here immunoSEQ multiplex PCR was the method, and the copy in TCRdb shows in-frame clones only, minus some. The sample records around 500,000 clones, roughly 77% being singletons. Sequencing was performed on PBMCs. Receptor source: a woman in her 40s in good health. Some clones in this sample may be carry-over from other donors' samples.

A word on this clone: In the same sample, other DNA sequences code for this CDR3. The rearrangement uses TRBV30 and TRBJ1-6; 7 nucleotides match TRBD1. CDR1 and CDR2 (germline): GTSNPN, SVGIG (reference sequence). The CDR3 extends over 12 amino acids. V lost 5 bases to trimming and J lost 10 bases; unmatched junction nucleotides: 5. The CDR3 here is CAWDREGSPLHF. DNA of the CDR3: TGTGCCTGGGACAGGGAAGGATCACCCCTCCACTTT.

In the case of this clone: Distinct nucleotide sequences in the sample also encode this CDR3. The gene calls are TRBV6-1 and TRBJ2-5, with D tentatively TRBD1 (6 bases). This CDR3 contains 15 residues. Trimming took off 7 bases at V and 2 bases at J, with 17 bases between the two ends. CDR1 is MNHNS, CDR2 SASEGT, per germline. The CDR3: CASKLLQGPQETQYF. CDR3 DNA: TGTGCCAGCAAACTGCTCCAGGGGCCACAAGAGACCCAGTACTTC.

This clone was detected only a few times. The chain joins TRBV19 to TRBJ1-5, with unresolved D. Trimming pared 3 bases from V and 3 bases from J, leaving 9 bases between. In germline, CDR1 is LNHDA, CDR2 SQIVND (reference sequence). The CDR3 sequence is 14 residues long. CDR3 sequence reads: CASSMAQHNQPQHF. CDR3 sequence (DNA): TGTGCCAGTAGTATGGCACAGCACAATCAGCCCCAGCATTTT.

The chain joins TRBV2 to TRBJ2-7; D is possibly TRBD2 (5 bases). Trimming shortened V by 3 bases and J by 9 bases, and 12 bases separated the two germline ends. From germline, CDR1 is SNHLY and CDR2 FYNNEI. CDR3 length: 12 amino acids. CDR3 protein: CASSEEALVQYF. CDR3 coding DNA: TGTGCCAGCAGTGAGGAGGCGTTGGTGCAGTACTTC.

The chain's CDR3 is CASSLQTVGEKLFF. The CDR3 DNA is TGTGCCAGCAGCTTACAAACAGTAGGTGAAAAACTGTTTTTT. The chain employs TRBV7-9 and TRBJ1-4; D not resolved. The CDR3 loop spans 14 amino acids. V lost 2 bases and J lost 7, with 11 bases in between. Germline CDR1 and CDR2: SEHNR and FQNEAQ (reference sequence).

This clone came up once. The V and J genes are TRBV18 and TRBJ2-5; 11 bases fit TRBD1. Germline loops: CDR1 KGHSH, CDR2 LQKENI. V gave up 1 base and J gave up 2 bases; unmatched junction bases: 6. This CDR3 is built from 17 residues. The CDR3 region is CASSPLPGTGGQETQYF. In DNA, the CDR3 is TGTGCCAGCTCACCACTACCGGGGACAGGGGGGCAAGAGACCCAGTACTTC.

The chain has TRBV7-9 and TRBJ1-2; 8 bases fit TRBD1. Unmatched junction bases numbered 3, after V lost 1 base and J lost 8 bases. Germline V gene data show CDR1 as SEHNR and CDR2 as FQNEAQ (reference sequence). This CDR3 spans 13 amino acids. In DNA, the CDR3 is TGTGCCAGCAGCTTAGAGGACAGGGCCGGCTACACCTTC. Its translation: CASSLEDRAGYTF.

Only one count was recorded for this clone. The J gene is TRBJ2-2, the V gene TRBV2; TRBD2 agrees at 7 bases. The germline V gene encodes CDR1 SNHLY and CDR2 FYNNEI. This CDR3 is 16 amino acids long. Trimming at V came to 7 bases and at J to 1 base, leaving 9 bases not matched to a gene. CDR3 region: CASMGLERENTGELFF. The CDR3, as DNA: TGTGCCAGCATGGGGTTGGAGCGGGAGAACACCGGGGAGCTGTTTTTT.

The V gene is TRBV21-1, the J gene TRBJ2-5; the DNA was not compared with TRBD2, the D call given in the table. TRBV21-1 represents a pseudogene. This CDR3 comprises 11 residues. DNA of the CDR3: TGTGCCAGCAGCACCCTGGAGACCCAGTACTTC. Amino acids: CASSTLETQYF.

The rearrangement uses TRBV29-1 and TRBJ2-1, with D possibly TRBD1 on 6 matching bases. The germline gives CDR1 SQVTM, CDR2 ANQGSEA. Between the trimmed V and J ends, which lost 3 bases and 1 base, there was a span of 7 bases. This CDR3 spans 13 amino acids. This CDR3 reads CSVEDRSYNEQFF. DNA for the CDR3: TGCAGCGTTGAGGACAGATCCTACAATGAGCAGTTCTTC.

V and J are TRBV28 and TRBJ1-3; D gene uncertain. Per the germline V gene, CDR1 is MDHEN and CDR2 is SYDVKM. The V gene lost 4 bases and the J gene lost 1 base, with 8 bases spanning the gap. This CDR3 contains 14 residues. Here the CDR3 reads CASSSPGSGNTIYF. Here the CDR3 DNA reads TGTGCCAGCAGTTCACCGGGATCTGGAAACACCATATATTTT.

The rearrangement joins TRBV6-1 to TRBJ2-2; D may be TRBD1 (5 bases). Trimming shortened V by 3 bases and J by 7 bases, and 12 bases separated the two germline ends. The V gene's germline CDR1 is MNHNS and CDR2 SASEGT. The CDR3 is made up of 14 amino acids. CDR3 coding DNA: TGTGCCAGCAGTGACAGGGATGGTAGCGGGGAGCTGTTTTTT. The encoded protein is CASSDRDGSGELFF.

Of note for this clone: The sample carries other DNA sequences with the same CDR3. This chain joins TRBV7-9 and TRBJ2-7, with TRBD1 matching over 8 bases. Losses at the gene ends were 6 bases for V and 1 base for J; bases not matched to a gene: 5. The CDR3 spans 14 residues. Germline loops: CDR1 SEHNR, CDR2 FQNEAQ (reference sequence). The CDR3 spells CASSRRTGSYEQYF. The CDR3 DNA follows: TGTGCCAGCAGTCGAAGGACAGGGTCCTACGAGCAGTACTTC.

The chain couples TRBV18 to TRBJ1-2; possible D gene TRBD1, 6 bases. Per germline, CDR1 KGHSH and CDR2 LQKENI. The CDR3 sequence is 13 residues long. V lost 5 bases to trimming and J lost 3 bases, with 10 bases between them. CDR3 DNA: TGTGCCAGCTCAGGGGGGCTCGACTATGGCTACACCTTC. Protein: CASSGGLDYGYTF.